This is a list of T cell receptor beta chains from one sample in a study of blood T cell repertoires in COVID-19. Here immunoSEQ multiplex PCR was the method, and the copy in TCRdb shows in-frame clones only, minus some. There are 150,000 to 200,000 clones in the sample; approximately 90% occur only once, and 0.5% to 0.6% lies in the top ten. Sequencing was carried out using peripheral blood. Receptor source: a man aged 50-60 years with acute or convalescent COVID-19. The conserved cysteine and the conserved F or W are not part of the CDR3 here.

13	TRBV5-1	ASRVGQRDNSPLH
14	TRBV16	ASSQYGFSGANVLT
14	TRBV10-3	AISVAGGSVADTQY
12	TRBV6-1	ASSEVMADYGYT
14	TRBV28	ASKPLGWRNNEKLF
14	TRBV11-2	ASSTGTSGIVGEQF
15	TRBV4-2	ASSQATSGSSYNEQF
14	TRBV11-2	ASSLAQGVAGREQY
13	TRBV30	AWRGLPPVTDGYT
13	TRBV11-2	ASSSRTGSNYGYT
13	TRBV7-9	ASSWGQGLGNTIY
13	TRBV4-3	ASSPRGVNTGELF
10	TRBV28	ASFQVATEAF
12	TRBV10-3	AIRGQGATGELF
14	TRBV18	ASATWTGGANEKLF
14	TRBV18	ASSPNGGSSYNEQF
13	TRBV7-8	ASTSSGTNTGELF
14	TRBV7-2	ASSLGGGASYNEQF
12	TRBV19	ASSSRLHSYEQY
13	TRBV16	ASRQLAGGYNEQF
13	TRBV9	ASSAGQGGNQPQH
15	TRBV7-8	ASTSPFLGTRLNEQF
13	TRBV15	ATSRYRRGGQPQH
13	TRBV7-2	ASSPPRGLNTEAF
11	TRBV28	ASVVAGGNEQF
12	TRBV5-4	ASSLGTSGSTQY
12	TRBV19	ATRRDRREYGYT
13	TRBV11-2	ASSLSPGRGSEQY
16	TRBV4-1	ASSQERLAGGWQETQY
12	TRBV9	ASGLAGGPDTQY
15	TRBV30	AWSVFSSGESNQPQH
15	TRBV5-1	ASSLELTGLYNSPLH
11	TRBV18	ASSPDGSYEQY
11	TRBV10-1	ASPGQGNEKLF
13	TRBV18	ASSPGLAGVYEQF
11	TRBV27	ASSFTGKQPQH
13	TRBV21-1	ASTKGGTVNSPLH
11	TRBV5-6	ASSSGRSGGYT
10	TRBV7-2	ASSFRTGELF
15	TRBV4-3	ASSQDLTSGVTDTQY
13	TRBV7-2	ASSLGGISNQPQH
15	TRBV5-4	ASSGGPPGTVETEAF
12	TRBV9	ASSVQASSYEQY
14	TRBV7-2	ASSFGGARGDQPQH
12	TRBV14	ASSGRGANNEQF
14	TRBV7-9	ASSPKTGISYNEQF
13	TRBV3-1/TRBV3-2	ASSGRRTGTGELF
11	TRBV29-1	SVLTQANQPQH
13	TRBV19	ASSIWDRGYNEQF
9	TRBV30	AWTPRNEQF